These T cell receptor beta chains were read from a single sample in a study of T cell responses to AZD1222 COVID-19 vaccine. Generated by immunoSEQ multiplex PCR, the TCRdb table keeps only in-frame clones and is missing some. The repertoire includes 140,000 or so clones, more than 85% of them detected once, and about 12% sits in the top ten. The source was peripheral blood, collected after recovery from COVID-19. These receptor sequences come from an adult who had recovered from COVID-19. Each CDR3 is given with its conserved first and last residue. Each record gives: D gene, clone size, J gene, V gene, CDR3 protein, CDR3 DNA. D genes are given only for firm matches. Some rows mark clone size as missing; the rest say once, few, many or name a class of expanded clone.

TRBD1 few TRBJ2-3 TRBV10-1 CATGQGVTDTQYF TGCGCAACCGGACAGGGGGTCACAGATACGCAGTATTTT
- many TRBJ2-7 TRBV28 CASSLVVSESEQYF TGTGCCAGCAGTTTGGTGGTATCGGAATCCGAGCAGTACTTC
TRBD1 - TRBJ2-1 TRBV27 CASSLLGQGNNEQFF TGTGCCAGCAGTTTACTCGGACAGGGAAACAATGAGCAGTTCTTC
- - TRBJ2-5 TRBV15 CATSRGQLKETQYF TGTGCCACCAGCAGAGGTCAATTGAAAGAGACCCAGTACTTC
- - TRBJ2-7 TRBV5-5 CASSPGTASTYEQYF TGTGCCAGCAGCCCCGGGACGGCCTCCACCTACGAGCAGTACTTC
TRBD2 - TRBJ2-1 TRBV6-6 CASSHGLWTSGTYNEQFF TGTGCCAGCAGTCATGGACTTTGGACTAGCGGGACCTACAATGAGCAGTTCTTC
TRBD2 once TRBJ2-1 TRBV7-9 CASSFLAGGREQFF TGTGCCAGCAGCTTCCTAGCGGGAGGGAGGGAGCAGTTCTTC
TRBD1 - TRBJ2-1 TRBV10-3 CAISEPKDRGSRHTYNEQFF TGTGCCATCAGTGAGCCGAAGGACAGGGGCTCCCGTCACACCTACAATGAGCAGTTCTTC
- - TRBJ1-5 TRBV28 CASSFSDSNQPQHF TGTGCCAGCAGTTTTTCAGATAGCAATCAGCCCCAGCATTTT
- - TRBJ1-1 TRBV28 CASSTRDTDTEAFF TGTGCCAGCAGCACAAGGGACACTGACACTGAAGCTTTCTTT
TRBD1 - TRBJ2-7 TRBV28 CASSPSPGTGVNEQYF TGTGCCAGCAGCCCTTCTCCCGGGACAGGGGTTAACGAGCAGTACTTC
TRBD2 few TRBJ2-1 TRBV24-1 CATSDLLERGRGEQFF TGTGCCACCAGTGATTTGTTGGAGCGGGGTAGGGGTGAGCAGTTCTTC
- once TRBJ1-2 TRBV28 CASRDYGYTF TGTGCCAGCAGGGACTATGGCTACACCTTC
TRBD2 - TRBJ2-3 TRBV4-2 CASSQDRGTSGDTQYF TGTGCCAGCAGCCAAGACAGAGGGACTAGCGGGGATACGCAGTATTTT
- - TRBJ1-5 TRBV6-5 CASTRQVDQPQHF TGTGCCAGCACCCGACAGGTAGATCAGCCCCAGCATTTT
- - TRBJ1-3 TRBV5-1 CASSATAGNTIYF TGCGCCAGCAGCGCGACAGCTGGAAACACCATATATTTT
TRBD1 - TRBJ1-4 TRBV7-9 CASSLAGTGNEKLFF TGTGCCAGCAGCTTAGCCGGGACAGGGAATGAAAAACTGTTTTTT
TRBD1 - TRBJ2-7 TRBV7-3 CASSLRGGPPSSYEQYF TGTGCCAGCAGCTTAAGAGGGGGCCCCCCGAGCTCCTACGAGCAGTACTTC
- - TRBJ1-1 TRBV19 CASSTLRGIHTEAFF TGTGCCAGTAGTACTCTTAGGGGAATTCACACTGAAGCTTTCTTT
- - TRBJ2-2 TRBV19 CASSIRGGTGELFF TGTGCCAGTAGTATCCGTGGTGGCACCGGGGAGCTGTTTTTT
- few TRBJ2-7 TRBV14 CASSQRYRSSYEQYF TGTGCCAGCAGCCAACGGTACAGGAGCTCCTACGAGCAGTACTTC
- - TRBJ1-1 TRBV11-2 CASSLRRGGHIF TGTGCCAGCAGCTTAAGGAGGGGGGGGCACATCTTT